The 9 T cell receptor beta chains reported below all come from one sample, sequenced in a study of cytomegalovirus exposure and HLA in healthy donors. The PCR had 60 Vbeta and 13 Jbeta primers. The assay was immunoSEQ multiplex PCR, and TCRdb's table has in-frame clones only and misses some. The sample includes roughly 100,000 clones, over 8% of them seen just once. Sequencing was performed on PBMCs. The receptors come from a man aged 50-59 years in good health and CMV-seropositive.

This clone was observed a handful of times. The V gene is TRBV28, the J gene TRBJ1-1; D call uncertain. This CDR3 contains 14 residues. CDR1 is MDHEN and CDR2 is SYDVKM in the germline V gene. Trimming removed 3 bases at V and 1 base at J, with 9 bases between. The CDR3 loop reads CASSFMSGNTEAFF. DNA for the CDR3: TGTGCCAGCAGTTTTATGTCAGGGAACACTGAAGCTTTCTTT.

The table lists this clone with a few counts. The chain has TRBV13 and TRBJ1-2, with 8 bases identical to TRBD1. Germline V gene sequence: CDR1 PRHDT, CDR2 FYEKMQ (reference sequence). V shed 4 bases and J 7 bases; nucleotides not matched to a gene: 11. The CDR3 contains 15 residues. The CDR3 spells CASSSGQGTYAGYTF. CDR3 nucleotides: TGTGCCAGCAGCTCCGGACAGGGTACCTATGCTGGCTACACCTTC.

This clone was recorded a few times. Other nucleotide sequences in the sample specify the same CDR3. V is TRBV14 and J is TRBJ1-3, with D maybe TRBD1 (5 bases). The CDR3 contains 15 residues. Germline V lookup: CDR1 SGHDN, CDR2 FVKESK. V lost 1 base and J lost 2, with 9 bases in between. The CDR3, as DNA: TGTGCCAGCAGCCAAGGACGGGGGGCTGGAAACACCATATATTTT. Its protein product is CASSQGRGAGNTIYF. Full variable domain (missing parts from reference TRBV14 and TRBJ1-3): EAGVTQFPSHSVIEKGQTVTLRCDPISGHDNLYWYRRVMGKEIKFLLHFVKESKQDESGMPNNRFLAERTGGTYSTLKVQPAELEDSGVYFCASSQGRGAGNTIYFGEGSWLTVV.

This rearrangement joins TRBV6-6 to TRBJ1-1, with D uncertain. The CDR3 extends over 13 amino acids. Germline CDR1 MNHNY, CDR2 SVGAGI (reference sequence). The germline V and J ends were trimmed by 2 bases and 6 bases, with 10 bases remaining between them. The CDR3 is CASSYEGSAEAFF. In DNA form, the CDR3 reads TGTGCCAGCAGTTACGAGGGTTCGGCTGAAGCTTTCTTT.

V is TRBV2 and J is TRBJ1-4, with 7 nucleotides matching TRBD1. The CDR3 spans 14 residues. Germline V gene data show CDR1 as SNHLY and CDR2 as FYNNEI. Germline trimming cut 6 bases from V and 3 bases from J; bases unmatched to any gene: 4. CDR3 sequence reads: CASRRGQPNEKLFF. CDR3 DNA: TGTGCCAGCAGGAGGGGGCAACCTAATGAAAAACTGTTTTTT.

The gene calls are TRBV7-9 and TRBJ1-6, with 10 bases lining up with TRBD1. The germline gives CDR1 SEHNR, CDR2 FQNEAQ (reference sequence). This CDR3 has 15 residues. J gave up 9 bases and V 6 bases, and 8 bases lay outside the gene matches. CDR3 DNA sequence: TGTGCCAGCAGTAGACAGGGGGCGCAGGGTTCACCCCTCCACTTT. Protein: CASSRQGAQGSPLHF.

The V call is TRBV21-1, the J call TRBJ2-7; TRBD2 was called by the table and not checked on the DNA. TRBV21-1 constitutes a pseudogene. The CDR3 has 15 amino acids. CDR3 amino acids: CASSKARLSSYEQYF. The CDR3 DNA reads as TGTGCCAGCAGCAAAGCGAGACTCAGCTCCTACGAGCAGTACTTC.

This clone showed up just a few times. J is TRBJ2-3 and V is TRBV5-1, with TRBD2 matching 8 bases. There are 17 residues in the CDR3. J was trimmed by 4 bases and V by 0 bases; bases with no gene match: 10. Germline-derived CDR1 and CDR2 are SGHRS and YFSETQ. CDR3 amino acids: CASSLEGYQRGSDTQYF. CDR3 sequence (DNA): TGCGCCAGCAGCTTGGAAGGCTACCAGCGGGGGTCAGATACGCAGTATTTT.

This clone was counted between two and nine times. CDR3 in DNA: TGTGCCAGCATACAGGGGGCAGCAGCTTTCTTT. This sequence encodes CASIQGAAAFF. This sequence joins TRBV6-5 and TRBJ1-1; 9 bases fit TRBD1. The germline V gene encodes CDR1 MNHEY and CDR2 SVGAGI. The V segment lost 7 bases and the J segment 10 bases; nucleotides outside the gene matches: 4. CDR3 size: 11 residues.